This is a list of T cell receptor beta chains from one sample in a study of control samples from healthy donors and cancer patients. TCRdb's table, derived via immunoSEQ multiplex PCR, lists solely in-frame clones and lacks some. The sample has some 98,000 clones, about 88% seen once; the top ten hold roughly 39%. The material sequenced was PBMCs. These receptors were taken from a man aged 70-80 years with lung cancer. Each CDR3 is given with its conserved first and last residue. A D gene is named only where the DNA matches it firmly. Rows may omit the clone size; those that give it use once, few, many or a size class.

>TRBJ1-6|TRBV30|-|-
CAWTPSTGTRGHF
TGTGCCTGGACCCCATCGACCGGGACTAGGGGCCACTTT
>TRBJ1-2|TRBV6-5|-|-
CASSYGADRRHGYTF
TGTGCCAGCAGTTACGGGGCCGACAGGAGACATGGCTACACCTTC
>TRBJ1-1|TRBV7-9|-|TRBD1
CASSPRGQGATYTEAFF
TGTGCCAGCAGCCCAAGGGGACAGGGAGCTACCTACACTGAAGCTTTCTTT
>TRBJ2-4|TRBV7-2|-|TRBD1
CASKPTGQANIQYF
TGTGCCAGCAAACCTACGGGACAGGCAAACATTCAGTACTTC
>TRBJ1-6|TRBV7-2|-|-
CASSPTPRNSPLHF
TGTGCCAGCAGCCCTACACCGAGGAATTCACCCCTCCACTTT
>TRBJ2-7|TRBV7-9|-|-
CASGTVTYEQYF
TGTGCCAGCGGGACGGTTACCTACGAGCAGTACTTC
>TRBJ2-3|TRBV6-4|-|TRBD2
CASSPTSGGATDTQYF
TGTGCCAGCAGTCCAACTAGCGGGGGGGCCACAGATACGCAGTATTTT
>TRBJ2-7|TRBV6-2/TRBV6-3|-|-
CASSRDLAYEQYF
TGTGCCAGCAGTCGGGACCTGGCCTACGAGCAGTACTTC
>TRBJ2-7|TRBV6-2/TRBV6-3|-|TRBD2
CASSTPSGGALEQYF
TGTGCCAGCAGTACCCCTAGCGGGGGGGCCCTCGAGCAGTACTTC
>TRBJ1-1|TRBV18|-|TRBD1
CASSLTGADTEAFF
TGTGCCAGCTCACTAACAGGGGCAGATACTGAAGCTTTCTTT
>TRBJ1-6|TRBV4-3|-|-
CASSPKTVPNSPLHF
TGCGCCAGCAGCCCCAAGACCGTACCTAATTCACCCCTCCACTTT
>TRBJ2-7|TRBV7-6|-|-
CASSPARTSYEQYF
TGTGCCAGCAGCCCCGCGAGGACCTCCTACGAGCAGTACTTC
>TRBJ1-6|TRBV7-2|-|TRBD1
CASSLGTGLSPLHF
TGTGCCAGCAGCTTAGGGACAGGGCTCTCACCCCTCCACTTT
>TRBJ1-1|TRBV6-5|few|TRBD1
CASTGTGGRWTEAFF
TGTGCCAGCACCGGGACAGGTGGGCGTTGGACTGAAGCTTTCTTT
>TRBJ2-1|TRBV4-1|-|TRBD1
CASSQTIPGQGAVNEQFF
TGCGCCAGCAGCCAAACTATCCCGGGACAGGGGGCCGTAAATGAGCAGTTCTTC
>TRBJ1-1|TRBV7-3|-|-
CASSLKGPVTGYVKNTEAFF
TGTGCCAGCAGCCTTAAGGGCCCGGTGACGGGGTACGTTAAAAACACTGAAGCTTTCTTT